This TCR beta chain was captured in a study of cytomegalovirus exposure and HLA in healthy donors. The germline V and J ends were trimmed by 5 bases and 0 bases, with 5 bases remaining between them. Germline V CDR1 and CDR2: SGHTA, FQGNSA. The CDR3 is 13 residues long. The PCR had 60 Vbeta and 13 Jbeta primers. Method: immunoSEQ multiplex PCR; TCRdb's copy keeps in-frame clones and lacks some. The table shows 120,000 or so clones, with roughly 80% occurring only once. V gene TRBV7-2 combines with J gene TRBJ2-1; no firm D call. This TCR was recovered from a man younger than 35 in good health and CMV-seropositive. Sequencing was performed on PBMCs. CDR3 in amino acids: CASSPSSYNEQFF. The CDR3 coding sequence is TGTGCCAGCAGCCCTAGCTCCTACAATGAGCAGTTCTTC.